One sample yielded the 18 T cell receptor beta chains listed below, sequenced in a study of T-cell memory formation after mild COVID-19. TCRdb re-called the 5' RACE reads with MiXCR, one entry per CDR3 protein. This table holds about 170,000 distinct CDR3 sequences, 13% found once. Material: PBMCs or a T cell subset sorted from them (not recorded which). The receptors were gathered from a young man who had mild COVID-19 (a few samples of this study predate the infection). Cell type and time point are not known.

This clonotype has a handful of counts. The chain links TRBV5-1 to TRBJ2-2; D remains ambiguous. The CDR3 is made up of 13 amino acids. V lost 6 bases and J 0 bases, leaving 6 bases between the germline ends. Germline CDR1 reads SGHRS; CDR2 reads YFSETQ. The CDR3 nucleotides read TGCGCCAGCAAGCAGTCGAACACCGGGGAGCTGTTTTTT. Translating gives CASKQSNTGELFF. The variable domain in full, with the rest retrieved from reference TRBV5-1 and TRBJ2-2, is KAGVTQTPRYLIKTRGQQVTLSCSPISGHRSVSWYQQTPGQGLQFLFEYFSETQRNKGNFPGRFSGRQFSNSRSEMNVSTLELGDSALYLCASKQSNTGELFFGEGSRLTVL.

This clonotype showed up just a few times. The chain combines TRBV6-6 with TRBJ2-1; TRBD2 is a possible D gene (6 bases). V was clipped by 5 bases and J by 0 bases, with 8 bases between them. This CDR3 is built from 14 residues. Germline loops: CDR1 MNHNY, CDR2 SVGAGI (reference sequence). CDR3 sequence (DNA): TGTGCCAGCAGTGGGGGGTCCTCCTACAATGAGCAGTTCTTC. It yields the protein CASSGGSSYNEQFF.

The V gene is TRBV18, the J gene TRBJ2-5; the match to TRBD2 covers 8 bases. Germline assignment: CDR1 KGHSH and CDR2 LQKENI. The CDR3 consists of 14 residues. Trimming cost V 2 bases and J 4 bases; bases outside gene matches: 3. Here the CDR3 reads CASSPGSGRETQYF. Written as DNA, the CDR3 is TGTGCCAGCTCACCAGGAAGCGGGAGAGAGACCCAGTACTTC.

This clonotype occurred a few times. The chain uses TRBV5-1 and TRBJ2-3; possibly TRBD1 or TRBD2 for D (5 bases each). V was trimmed by 4 bases and J by 5 bases, leaving 8 bases between them. The CDR3 spans 12 residues. The germline CDR1 and CDR2 sequences are SGHRS and YFSETQ. The CDR3, as DNA: TGCGCCAGCAGCGAGGGACGAGATACGCAGTATTTT. Its protein is CASSEGRDTQYF.

J is TRBJ1-5 and V is TRBV9, with D hard to call. The CDR3 sequence is 16 residues long. Per germline, CDR1 SGDLS and CDR2 YYNGEE. V lost 0 bases and J lost 5, with 15 bases in between. The CDR3, as DNA: TGTGCCAGCAGCGTAGGAGGAGGTCCCCTGGATCAGCCCCAGCATTTT. Residues: CASSVGGGPLDQPQHF.

This clonotype has at least ten counts. V gene TRBV4-2 combines with J gene TRBJ2-7; no reliable D call. The CDR3 spans 16 residues. CDR1 LGHNA and CDR2 YNFKEQ come from the germline V gene. V lost 0 bases, J lost 2 bases, and 14 bases lay in between. CDR3 in amino acids: CASSQDLQSRTYEQYF. The CDR3 bases are TGTGCCAGCAGCCAAGATCTTCAGTCTAGGACCTACGAGCAGTACTTC.

This clonotype was detected a few times. The chain employs TRBV7-2 and TRBJ1-2, with D perhaps TRBD1 (5 bases). Trimming left V 0 bases short and J 0 bases short, with 8 bases between. The CDR3 extends over 15 amino acids. CDR1 and CDR2 (germline): SGHTA, FQGNSA. The CDR3 DNA reads TGTGCCAGCAGCTTAGCCCAGGGCGCTAACTATGGCTACACCTTC. Amino acid sequence: CASSLAQGANYGYTF. Variable domain in full (rest from reference TRBV7-2 and TRBJ1-2): GAGVSQSPSNKVTEKGKDVELRCDPISGHTALYWYRQSLGQGLEFLIYFQGNSAPDKSGLPSDRFSAERTGGSVSTLTIQRTQQEDSAVYLCASSLAQGANYGYTFGSGTRLTVV.

In its sample, this clonotype was seen a few times. The CDR3 loop is CASSAQSGANVLTF. The CDR3 region has the DNA TGTGCCAGCAGCGCACAGTCTGGGGCCAACGTCCTGACTTTC. This rearrangement joins TRBV7-6 to TRBJ2-6; no firm D call. Per the germline V gene, CDR1 is SGHVS and CDR2 is FNYEAQ. This CDR3 has 14 amino acids. The ends were cut back, 5 bases at V and 1 base at J, with 6 bases in the middle.

This clonotype has only a few counts. The chain employs TRBV5-1 and TRBJ1-4; TRBD1 agrees at 9 bases. CDR3 size: 15 residues. The V segment lost 2 bases and the J segment 7 bases; nucleotides outside the gene matches: 6. Germline V CDR1 and CDR2: SGHRS, YFSETQ. The CDR3 sequence: CASSFTGGIGEKLFF. The CDR3 bases are TGCGCCAGCAGCTTCACAGGGGGCATTGGTGAAAAACTGTTTTTT.

This clonotype was recorded at least ten times. This sequence joins TRBV6-1 and TRBJ1-6; D is unresolved. There are 13 residues in the CDR3. Germline assignment: CDR1 MNHNS and CDR2 SASEGT. The V end lost 2 bases, the J end lost 9 bases, and 8 bases lay between the germline ends. This CDR3 reads CASSETGGSPLHF. DNA of the CDR3: TGTGCCAGCAGTGAAACGGGTGGTTCACCCCTCCACTTT.

This clonotype showed up just a few times. The J gene is TRBJ2-1, the V gene TRBV7-2, with D perhaps being TRBD1 or TRBD2 (5 bases each). Germline CDR1 and CDR2: SGHTA and FQGNSA. CDR3 length: 17 residues. The V gene lost 3 bases and the J gene lost 5 bases, with 20 bases spanning the gap. The CDR3 sequence is CASSLLGPTGPNNEQFF. Written as DNA, the CDR3 is TGTGCCAGCAGCTTGCTCGGTCCCACGGGGCCGAACAATGAGCAGTTCTTC.

There are a few counts of this clonotype. CDR3 protein: CASSLSGRTYEQYF. For the CDR3, the DNA is TGTGCCAGCAGCTTATCCGGCAGGACTTACGAGCAGTACTTC. This rearrangement joins TRBV11-2 to TRBJ2-7; maybe TRBD2 (5 bases). Germline assignment: CDR1 SGHAT and CDR2 FQNNGV. The length of the CDR3 is 14 residues. The V and J ends lost 2 bases and 4 bases respectively, with 12 bases between them.

This clonotype has a handful of counts. The rearrangement links TRBV2 to TRBJ2-1; TRBD1 is a possible D gene (6 bases). Trimming stripped 11 bases from V and 6 bases from J, with 17 bases between. The CDR3 is made up of 13 amino acids. Germline assignment: CDR1 SNHLY and CDR2 FYNNEI. CDR3 sequence (DNA): TGTGCCGGCAAACAGGGTGGGCTCAATGAGCAGTTCTTC. Encoded protein: CAGKQGGLNEQFF.

This clonotype was picked up a small number of times. This rearrangement joins TRBV20-1 to TRBJ2-3; D is undetermined. CDR3 size: 14 residues. CDR1 and CDR2 (germline): DFQATT, SNEGSKA (reference sequence). The V end was cut by 1 base, the J end by 6 bases, with 14 bases between. The CDR3 loop reads CSARAPVGSDTQYF. The CDR3, as DNA: TGCAGTGCTAGAGCCCCAGTAGGATCGGATACGCAGTATTTT.

The table lists this clonotype with a few counts. The chain couples TRBV6-5 to TRBJ2-1, with 7 bases identical to TRBD2. Germline V gene sequence: CDR1 MNHEY, CDR2 SVGAGI. This CDR3 has 16 amino acids. V gave up 2 bases and J gave up 2 bases; unmatched junction bases: 6. The CDR3 is CASSYQSGTTYNEQFF. Written as DNA, the CDR3 is TGTGCCAGCAGTTACCAATCTGGGACTACCTACAATGAGCAGTTCTTC.

This clonotype came up many times. The rearrangement links TRBV6-5 to TRBJ2-5; TRBD1 matches 8 bases. This CDR3 contains 14 residues. Germline lookup yields CDR1 MNHEY and CDR2 SVGAGI. Trimming at V came to 5 bases and at J to 3 bases, leaving 5 bases not matched to a gene. As DNA, the CDR3 is TGTGCCAGCAGTCTAGTGACAGGGGAAGAGACCCAGTACTTC. It yields the protein CASSLVTGEETQYF.

In this sample, this clonotype is medium-sized. CDR3 nucleotide sequence: TGTGCCAGCAGCTTACAGGCCACTGAAGCTTTCTTT. Encoded protein: CASSLQATEAFF. The chain is built from TRBV7-9 and TRBJ1-1; D unresolved. This CDR3 is built from 12 residues. From germline, CDR1 is SEHNR and CDR2 FQNEAQ (reference sequence). Trimming took off 2 bases at V and 4 bases at J, with 5 bases between the two ends.

This clonotype has a handful of counts. The chain is built from TRBV6-2 or TRBV6-3 and TRBJ1-2; 8 nucleotides line up with TRBD1. This CDR3 comprises 14 residues. Germline CDR1 and CDR2: MNHEY and SVGEGT. Losses at the gene ends were 8 bases for V and 5 bases for J; bases not matched to a gene: 10. In DNA, the CDR3 is TGTGCCAGCGTGGACAGGGAGAATGGTTATGGCTACACCTTC. It is translated as CASVDRENGYGYTF.